The entry below describes one T cell receptor (beta chain). The method was immunoSEQ multiplex PCR; TCRdb's version includes in-frame clones alone and lacks a portion of them. The profile shows a few hundred thousand clones, around 87% of them singletons. The sample originates from a study of blood T cell repertoires in COVID-19. The CDR3 covers 11 residues. The germline gives CDR1 GTSNPN, CDR2 SVGIG (reference sequence). V lost 8 bases, J lost 4 bases, and 2 bases stayed unmatched. The TCR was taken from a woman between 45 and 65 years old with active or convalescent COVID-19. This chain links TRBV30 with TRBJ1-3, with 7 bases identical to TRBD1. Sample: peripheral blood. The CDR3 DNA sequence: TGTGCCGAGGACAGGGGAAACACCATATATTTT. It encodes CAEDRGNTIYF.